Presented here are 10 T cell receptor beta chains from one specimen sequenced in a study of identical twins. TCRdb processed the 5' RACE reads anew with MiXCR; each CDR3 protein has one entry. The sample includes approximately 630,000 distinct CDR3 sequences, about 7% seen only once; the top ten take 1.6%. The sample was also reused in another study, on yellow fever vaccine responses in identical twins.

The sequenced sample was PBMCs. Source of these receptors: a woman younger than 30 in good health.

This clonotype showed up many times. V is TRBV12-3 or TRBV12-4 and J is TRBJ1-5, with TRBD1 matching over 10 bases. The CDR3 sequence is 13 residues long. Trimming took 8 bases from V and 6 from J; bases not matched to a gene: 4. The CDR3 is CASGTGEAQPQHF. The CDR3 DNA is TGTGCCAGCGGGACAGGGGAAGCTCAGCCCCAGCATTTT.

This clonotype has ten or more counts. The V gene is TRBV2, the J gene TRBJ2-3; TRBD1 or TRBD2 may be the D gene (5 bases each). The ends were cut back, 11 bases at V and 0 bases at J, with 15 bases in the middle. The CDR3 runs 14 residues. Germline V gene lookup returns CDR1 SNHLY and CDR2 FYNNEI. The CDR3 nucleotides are TGTGCCGGATCTATGGGGGTTAGCACAGATACGCAGTATTTT. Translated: CAGSMGVSTDTQYF.

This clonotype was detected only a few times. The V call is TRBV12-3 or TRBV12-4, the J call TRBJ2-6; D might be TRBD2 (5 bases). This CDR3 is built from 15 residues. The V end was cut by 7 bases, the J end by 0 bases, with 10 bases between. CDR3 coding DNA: TGTGCCAGCATCCAGAGGGTCTCTGGGGCCAACGTCCTGACTTTC. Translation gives CASIQRVSGANVLTF.

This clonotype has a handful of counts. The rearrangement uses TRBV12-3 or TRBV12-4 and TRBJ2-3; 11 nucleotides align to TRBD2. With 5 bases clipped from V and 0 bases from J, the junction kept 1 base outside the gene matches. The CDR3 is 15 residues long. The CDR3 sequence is CASSTSGRSTDTQYF. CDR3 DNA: TGTGCCAGCAGTACTAGCGGGAGAAGCACAGATACGCAGTATTTT.

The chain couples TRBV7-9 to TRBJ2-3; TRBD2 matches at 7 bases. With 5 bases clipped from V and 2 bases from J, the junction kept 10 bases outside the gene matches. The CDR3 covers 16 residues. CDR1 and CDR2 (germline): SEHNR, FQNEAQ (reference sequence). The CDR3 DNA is TGTGCCAGCAGCCTGGGACTACATGTGGCCACAGATACGCAGTATTTT. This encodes CASSLGLHVATDTQYF.

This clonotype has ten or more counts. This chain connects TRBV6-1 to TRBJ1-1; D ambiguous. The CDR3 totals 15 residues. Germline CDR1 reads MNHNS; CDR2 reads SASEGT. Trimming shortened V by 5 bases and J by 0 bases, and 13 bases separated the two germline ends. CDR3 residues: CASSRSGYMNTEAFF. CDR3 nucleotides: TGTGCCAGCAGTCGATCAGGATACATGAACACTGAAGCTTTCTTT.

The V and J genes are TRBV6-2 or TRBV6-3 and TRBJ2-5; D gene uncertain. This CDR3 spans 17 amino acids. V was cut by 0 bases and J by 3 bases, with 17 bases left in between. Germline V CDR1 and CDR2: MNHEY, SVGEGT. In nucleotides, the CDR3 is TGTGCCAGCAGTTACTCAGTTGGTCGGGCAGACGAAGAGACCCAGTACTTC. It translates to CASSYSVGRADEETQYF.

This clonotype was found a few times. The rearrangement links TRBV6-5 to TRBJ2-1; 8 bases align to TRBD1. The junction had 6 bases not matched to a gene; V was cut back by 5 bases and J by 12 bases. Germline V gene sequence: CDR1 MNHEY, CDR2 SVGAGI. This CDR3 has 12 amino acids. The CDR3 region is CASSPGGGGQFF. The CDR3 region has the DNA TGTGCCAGCAGTCCAGGGGGCGGCGGGCAGTTCTTC.

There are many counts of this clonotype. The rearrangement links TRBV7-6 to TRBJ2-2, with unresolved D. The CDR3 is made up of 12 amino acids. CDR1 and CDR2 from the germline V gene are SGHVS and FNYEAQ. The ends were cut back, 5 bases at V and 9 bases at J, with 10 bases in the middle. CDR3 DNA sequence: TGTGCCAGCAGCCCCCCGTCCCGGGAGCTGTTTTTT. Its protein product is CASSPPSRELFF.

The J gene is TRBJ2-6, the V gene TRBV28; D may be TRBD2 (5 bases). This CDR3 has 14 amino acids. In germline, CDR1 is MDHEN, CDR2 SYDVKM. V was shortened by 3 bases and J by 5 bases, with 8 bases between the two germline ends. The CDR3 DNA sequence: TGTGCCAGCAGTTTCGAGGGAAGGGCCAACGTCCTGACTTTC. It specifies CASSFEGRANVLTF.